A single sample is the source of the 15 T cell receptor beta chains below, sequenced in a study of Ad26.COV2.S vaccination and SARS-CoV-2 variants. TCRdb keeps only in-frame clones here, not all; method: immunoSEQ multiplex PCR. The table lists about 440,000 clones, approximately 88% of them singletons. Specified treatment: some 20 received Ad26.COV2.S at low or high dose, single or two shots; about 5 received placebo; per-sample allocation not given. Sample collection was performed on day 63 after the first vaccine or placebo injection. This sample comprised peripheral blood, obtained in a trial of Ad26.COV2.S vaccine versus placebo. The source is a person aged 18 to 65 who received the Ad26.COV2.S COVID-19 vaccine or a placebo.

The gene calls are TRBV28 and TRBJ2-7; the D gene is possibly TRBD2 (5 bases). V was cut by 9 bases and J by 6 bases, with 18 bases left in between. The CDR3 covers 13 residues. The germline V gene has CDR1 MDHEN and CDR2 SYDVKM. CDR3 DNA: TGTGCCAGTTCCCCCGGGGTGGGGAGCGAGCAGTACTTC. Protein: CASSPGVGSEQYF.

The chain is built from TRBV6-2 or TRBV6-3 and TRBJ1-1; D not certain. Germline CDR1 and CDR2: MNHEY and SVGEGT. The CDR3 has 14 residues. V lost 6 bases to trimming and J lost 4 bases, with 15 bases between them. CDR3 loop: CASSLLGSGTEAFF. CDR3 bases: TGTGCCAGCAGCCTACTAGGGTCGGGCACTGAAGCTTTCTTT.

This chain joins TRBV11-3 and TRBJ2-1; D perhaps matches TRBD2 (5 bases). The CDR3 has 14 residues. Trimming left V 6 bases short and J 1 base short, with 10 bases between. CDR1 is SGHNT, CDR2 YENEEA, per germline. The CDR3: CASRRRASYNEQFF. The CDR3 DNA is TGTGCCAGCAGACGGCGGGCATCCTACAATGAGCAGTTCTTC.

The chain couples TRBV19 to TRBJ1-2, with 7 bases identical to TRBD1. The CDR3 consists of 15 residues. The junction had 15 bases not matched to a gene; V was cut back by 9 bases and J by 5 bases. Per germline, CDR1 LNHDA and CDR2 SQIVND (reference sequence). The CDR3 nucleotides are TGTGCCAGCTTAACTACAGGGGTTCAAGATTATGGCTACACCTTC. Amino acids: CASLTTGVQDYGYTF.

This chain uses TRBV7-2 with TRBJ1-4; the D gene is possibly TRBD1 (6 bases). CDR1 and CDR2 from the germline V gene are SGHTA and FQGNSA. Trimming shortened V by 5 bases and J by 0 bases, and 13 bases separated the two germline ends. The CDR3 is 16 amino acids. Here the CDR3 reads CASSAQHRATNEKLFF. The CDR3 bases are TGTGCCAGCAGCGCCCAACACAGGGCAACTAATGAAAAACTGTTTTTT.

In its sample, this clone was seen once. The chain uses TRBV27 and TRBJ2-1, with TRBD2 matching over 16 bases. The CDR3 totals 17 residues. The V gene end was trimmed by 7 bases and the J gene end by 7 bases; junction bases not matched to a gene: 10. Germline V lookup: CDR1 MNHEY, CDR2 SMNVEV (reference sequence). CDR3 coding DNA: TGTGCCAGCAAAAGGGGACTAGCGGGAGGGCTGGGTAATGAGCAGTTCTTC. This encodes CASKRGLAGGLGNEQFF.

DNA of the CDR3: TGTGCCAGCAGCCCTGGACAGGGTCTTGAGCAGTTCTTC. Translation: CASSPGQGLEQFF. The V call is TRBV12-3 or TRBV12-4, the J call TRBJ2-1; TRBD1 aligns across 8 bases. CDR3 length equals 13 residues. V shed 6 bases and J 9 bases; nucleotides not matched to a gene: 7.

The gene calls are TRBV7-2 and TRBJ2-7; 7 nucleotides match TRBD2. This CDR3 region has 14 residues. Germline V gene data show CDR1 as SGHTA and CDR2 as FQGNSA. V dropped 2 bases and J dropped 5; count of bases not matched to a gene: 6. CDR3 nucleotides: TGTGCCAGCAGCTTACAGAGCGGGAAAGACGAGCAGTACTTC. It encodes CASSLQSGKDEQYF.

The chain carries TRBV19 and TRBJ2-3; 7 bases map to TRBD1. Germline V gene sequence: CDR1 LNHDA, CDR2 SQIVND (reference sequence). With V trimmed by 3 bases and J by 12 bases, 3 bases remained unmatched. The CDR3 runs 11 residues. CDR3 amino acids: CASSIGTDQYF. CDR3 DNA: TGTGCCAGTAGTATCGGGACAGACCAGTATTTT.

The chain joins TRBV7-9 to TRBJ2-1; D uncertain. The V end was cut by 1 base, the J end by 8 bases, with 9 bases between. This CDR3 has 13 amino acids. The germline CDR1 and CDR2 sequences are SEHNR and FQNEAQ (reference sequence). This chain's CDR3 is CASSLDLGDEQFF. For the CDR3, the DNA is TGTGCCAGCAGCTTAGATCTTGGGGATGAGCAGTTCTTC.

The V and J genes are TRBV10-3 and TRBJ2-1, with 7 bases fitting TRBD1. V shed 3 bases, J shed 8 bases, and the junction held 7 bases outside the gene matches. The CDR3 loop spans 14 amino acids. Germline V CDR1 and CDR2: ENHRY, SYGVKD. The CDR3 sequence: CAISDAGGLDEQFF. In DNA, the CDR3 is TGTGCCATCAGTGATGCAGGGGGTCTCGATGAGCAGTTCTTC.

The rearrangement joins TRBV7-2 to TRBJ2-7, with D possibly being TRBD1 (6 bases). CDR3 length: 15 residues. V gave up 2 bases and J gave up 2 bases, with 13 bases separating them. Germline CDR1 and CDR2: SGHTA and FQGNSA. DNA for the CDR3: TGTGCCAGCAGCTTAACAGGGACGGTCCCCTACGAGCAGTACTTC. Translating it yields CASSLTGTVPYEQYF.

For the CDR3, the DNA is TGCGCCAGCAGCCAAGATAGGTTTGGAGTACTCGAGACCCAGTACTTC. Amino acids: CASSQDRFGVLETQYF. This rearrangement joins TRBV4-3 to TRBJ2-5; no reliable D call. V lost 0 bases to trimming and J lost 5 bases, with 16 bases between them. From germline, CDR1 is LGHNA and CDR2 YSLEER. CDR3 length equals 16 residues.

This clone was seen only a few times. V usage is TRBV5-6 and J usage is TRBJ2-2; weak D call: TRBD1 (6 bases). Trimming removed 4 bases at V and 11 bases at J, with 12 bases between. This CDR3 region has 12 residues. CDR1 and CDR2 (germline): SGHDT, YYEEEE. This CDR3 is CASSLNRVELFF. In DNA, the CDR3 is TGTGCCAGCAGCCTTAACAGGGTAGAGCTGTTTTTT.

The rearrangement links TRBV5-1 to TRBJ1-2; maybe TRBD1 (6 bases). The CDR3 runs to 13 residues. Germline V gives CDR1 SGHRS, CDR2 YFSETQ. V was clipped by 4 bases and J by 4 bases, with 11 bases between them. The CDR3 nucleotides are TGCGCCAGCAGCCCCGGACAGCTCTATGGCTACACCTTC. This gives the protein CASSPGQLYGYTF.